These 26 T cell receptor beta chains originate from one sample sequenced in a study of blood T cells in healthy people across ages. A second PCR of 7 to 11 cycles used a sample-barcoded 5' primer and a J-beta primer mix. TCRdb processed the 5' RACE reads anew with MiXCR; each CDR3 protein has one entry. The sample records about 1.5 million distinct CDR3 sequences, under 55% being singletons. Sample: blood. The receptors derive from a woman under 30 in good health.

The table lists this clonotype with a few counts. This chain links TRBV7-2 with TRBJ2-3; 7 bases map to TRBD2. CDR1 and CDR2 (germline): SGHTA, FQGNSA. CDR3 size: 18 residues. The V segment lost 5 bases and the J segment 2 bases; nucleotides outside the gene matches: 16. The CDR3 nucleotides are TGTGCCAGCAGCCTGATCGGGGACTACTCTCTTAACACAGATACGCAGTATTTT. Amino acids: CASSLIGDYSLNTDTQYF.

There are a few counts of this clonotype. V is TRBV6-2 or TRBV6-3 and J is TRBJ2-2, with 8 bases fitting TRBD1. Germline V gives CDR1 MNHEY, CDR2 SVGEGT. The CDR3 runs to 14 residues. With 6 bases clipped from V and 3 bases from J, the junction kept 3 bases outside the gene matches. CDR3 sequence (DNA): TGTGCCAGCAGCAACAGGGGGGACACCGGGGAGCTGTTTTTT. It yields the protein CASSNRGDTGELFF.

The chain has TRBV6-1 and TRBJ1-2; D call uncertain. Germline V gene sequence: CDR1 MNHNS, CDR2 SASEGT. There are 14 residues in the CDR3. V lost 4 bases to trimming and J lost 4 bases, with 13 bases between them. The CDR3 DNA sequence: TGTGCCAGCAGTGTAGAAGGGTGGGGCTATGGCTACACCTTC. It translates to CASSVEGWGYGYTF.

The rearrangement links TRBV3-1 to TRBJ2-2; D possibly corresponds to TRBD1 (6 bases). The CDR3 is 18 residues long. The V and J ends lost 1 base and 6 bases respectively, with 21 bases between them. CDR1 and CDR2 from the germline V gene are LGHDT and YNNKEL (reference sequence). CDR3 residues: CASSQGNRVWVDPGELFF. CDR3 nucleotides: TGTGCCAGCAGCCAAGGCAACAGGGTTTGGGTCGATCCCGGGGAGCTGTTTTTT.

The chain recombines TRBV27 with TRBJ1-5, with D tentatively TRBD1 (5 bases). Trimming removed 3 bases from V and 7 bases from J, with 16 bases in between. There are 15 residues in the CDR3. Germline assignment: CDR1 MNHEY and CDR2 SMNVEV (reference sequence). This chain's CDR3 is CASSFSRGVWQPQHF. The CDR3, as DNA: TGTGCCAGCAGTTTCTCCCGGGGGGTTTGGCAGCCCCAGCATTTT.

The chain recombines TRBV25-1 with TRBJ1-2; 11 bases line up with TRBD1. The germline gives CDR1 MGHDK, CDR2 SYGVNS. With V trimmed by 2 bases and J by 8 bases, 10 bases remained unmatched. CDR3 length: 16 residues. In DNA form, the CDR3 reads TGTGCCAGCAGTGAAGGGCTGGGGACAGGGGGTGGCGGCTACACCTTC. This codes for CASSEGLGTGGGGYTF.

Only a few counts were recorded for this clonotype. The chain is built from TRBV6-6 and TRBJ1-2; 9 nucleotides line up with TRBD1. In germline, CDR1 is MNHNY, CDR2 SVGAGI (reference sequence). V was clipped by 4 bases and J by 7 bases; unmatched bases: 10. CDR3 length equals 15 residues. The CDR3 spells CASSSSDRGRGGYTF. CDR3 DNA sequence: TGTGCCAGCAGTTCATCGGACAGGGGCAGGGGTGGCTACACCTTC.

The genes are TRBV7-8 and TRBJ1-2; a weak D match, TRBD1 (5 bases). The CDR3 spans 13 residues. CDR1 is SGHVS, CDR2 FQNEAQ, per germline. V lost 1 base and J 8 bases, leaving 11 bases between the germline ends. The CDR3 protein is CASSLDGAVGYTF. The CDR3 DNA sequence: TGTGCCAGCAGCTTAGACGGGGCGGTGGGCTACACCTTC.

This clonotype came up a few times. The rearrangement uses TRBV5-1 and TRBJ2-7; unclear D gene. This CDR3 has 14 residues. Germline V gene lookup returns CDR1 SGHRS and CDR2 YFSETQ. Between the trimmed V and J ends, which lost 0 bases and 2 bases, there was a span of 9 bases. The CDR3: CASSLAGNPYEQYF. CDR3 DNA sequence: TGCGCCAGCAGCTTGGCTGGCAACCCCTACGAGCAGTACTTC.

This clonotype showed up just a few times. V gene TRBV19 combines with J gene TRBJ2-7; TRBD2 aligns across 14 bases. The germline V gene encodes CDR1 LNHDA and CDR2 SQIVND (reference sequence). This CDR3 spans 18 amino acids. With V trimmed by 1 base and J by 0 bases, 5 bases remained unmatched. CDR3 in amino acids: CASSIGGTSGRFSYEQYF. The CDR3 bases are TGTGCCAGTAGTATAGGAGGGACTAGCGGGAGATTCTCCTACGAGCAGTACTTC. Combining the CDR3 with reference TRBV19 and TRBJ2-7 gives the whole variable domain DGGITQSPKYLFRKEGQNVTLSCEQNLNHDAMYWYRQDPGQGLRLIYYSQIVNDFQKGDIAEGYSVSREKKESFPLTVTSAQKNPTAFYLCASSIGGTSGRFSYEQYFGPGTRLTVT.

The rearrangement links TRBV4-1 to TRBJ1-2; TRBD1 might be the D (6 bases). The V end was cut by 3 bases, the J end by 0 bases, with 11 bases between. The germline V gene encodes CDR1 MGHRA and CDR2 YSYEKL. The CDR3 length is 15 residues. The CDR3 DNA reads TGCGCCAGCAGCCAGGGGGCTGATCCTAACTATGGCTACACCTTC. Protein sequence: CASSQGADPNYGYTF.

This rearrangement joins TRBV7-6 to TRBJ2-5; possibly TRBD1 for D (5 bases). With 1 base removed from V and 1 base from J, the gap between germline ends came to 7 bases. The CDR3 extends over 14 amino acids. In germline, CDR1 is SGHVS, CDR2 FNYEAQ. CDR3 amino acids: CASSLVGVQETQYF. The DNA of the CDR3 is TGTGCCAGCAGCTTAGTAGGGGTCCAAGAGACCCAGTACTTC.

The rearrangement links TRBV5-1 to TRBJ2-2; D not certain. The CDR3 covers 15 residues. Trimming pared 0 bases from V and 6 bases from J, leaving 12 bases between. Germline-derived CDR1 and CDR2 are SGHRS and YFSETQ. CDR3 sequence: CASSLDLNWAGELFF. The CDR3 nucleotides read TGCGCCAGCAGCTTGGATTTAAATTGGGCCGGGGAGCTGTTTTTT. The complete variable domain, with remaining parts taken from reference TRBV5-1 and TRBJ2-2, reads KAGVTQTPRYLIKTRGQQVTLSCSPISGHRSVSWYQQTPGQGLQFLFEYFSETQRNKGNFPGRFSGRQFSNSRSEMNVSTLELGDSALYLCASSLDLNWAGELFFGEGSRLTVL.

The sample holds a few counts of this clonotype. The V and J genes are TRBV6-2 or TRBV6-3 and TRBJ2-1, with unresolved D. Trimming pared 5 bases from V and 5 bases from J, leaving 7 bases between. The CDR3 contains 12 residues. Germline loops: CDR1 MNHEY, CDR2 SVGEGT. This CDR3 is CASSRRDNEQFF. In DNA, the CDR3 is TGTGCCAGCAGTCGACGGGACAATGAGCAGTTCTTC.

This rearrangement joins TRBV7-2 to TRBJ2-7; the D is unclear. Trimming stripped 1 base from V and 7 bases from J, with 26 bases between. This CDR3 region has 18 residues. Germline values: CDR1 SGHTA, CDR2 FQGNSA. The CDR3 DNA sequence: TGTGCCAGCAGCTTAGTCGGTCTCGCAAGCAGCTCCTACAATGAGCAGTACTTC. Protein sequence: CASSLVGLASSSYNEQYF.

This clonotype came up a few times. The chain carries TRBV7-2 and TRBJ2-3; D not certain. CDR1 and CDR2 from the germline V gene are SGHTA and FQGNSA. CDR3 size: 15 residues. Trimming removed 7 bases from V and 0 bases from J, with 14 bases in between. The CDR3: CASTPTPWSTDTQYF. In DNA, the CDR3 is TGTGCCAGCACCCCGACACCCTGGAGCACAGATACGCAGTATTTT.

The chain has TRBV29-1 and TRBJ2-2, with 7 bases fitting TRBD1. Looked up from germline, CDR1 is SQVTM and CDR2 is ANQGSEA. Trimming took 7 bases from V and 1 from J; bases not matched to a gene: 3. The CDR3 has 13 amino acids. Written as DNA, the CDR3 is TGCAGCGGAACAGGGGTGAACACCGGGGAGCTGTTTTTT. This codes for CSGTGVNTGELFF.

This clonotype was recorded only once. CDR3 in amino acids: CSAGGLESYEQYF. Written as DNA, the CDR3 is TGCAGTGCTGGGGGTTTGGAATCCTACGAGCAGTACTTC. This chain uses TRBV20-1 with TRBJ2-7; D assignment may be TRBD1 or TRBD2 (5 bases each). Germline loops: CDR1 DFQATT, CDR2 SNEGSKA (reference sequence). The CDR3 sequence is 13 residues long. V lost 5 bases and J lost 1, with 12 bases in between.

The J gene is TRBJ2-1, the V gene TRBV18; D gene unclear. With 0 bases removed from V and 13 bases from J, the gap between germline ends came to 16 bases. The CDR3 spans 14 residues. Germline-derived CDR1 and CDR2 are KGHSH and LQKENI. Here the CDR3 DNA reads TGTGCCAGCTCACCACCGAGTCGCCAAGAGACCCAGTTCTTC. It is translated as CASSPPSRQETQFF.

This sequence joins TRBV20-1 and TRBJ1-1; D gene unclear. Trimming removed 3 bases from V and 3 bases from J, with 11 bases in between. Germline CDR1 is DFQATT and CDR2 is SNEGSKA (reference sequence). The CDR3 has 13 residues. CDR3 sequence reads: CSASGWKDTEAFF. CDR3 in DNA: TGCAGTGCTAGTGGGTGGAAGGACACTGAAGCTTTCTTT.

CDR3 protein: CSAYGTSATFYNEQYF. Here the CDR3 DNA reads TGCAGTGCCTACGGGACTAGCGCCACTTTTTACAATGAGCAGTACTTC. The rearrangement links TRBV20-1 to TRBJ2-1, with 10 bases aligning to TRBD2. The J call is in doubt because the DNA end fits TRBJ2-7 better. Germline V gives CDR1 DFQATT, CDR2 SNEGSKA (reference sequence). CDR3 length: 16 residues.

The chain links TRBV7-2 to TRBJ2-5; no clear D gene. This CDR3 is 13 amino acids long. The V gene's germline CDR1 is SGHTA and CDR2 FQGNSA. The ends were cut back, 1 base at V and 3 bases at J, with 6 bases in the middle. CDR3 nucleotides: TGTGCCAGCAGCTTAGAATGGAAAGAGACCCAGTACTTC. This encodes CASSLEWKETQYF.

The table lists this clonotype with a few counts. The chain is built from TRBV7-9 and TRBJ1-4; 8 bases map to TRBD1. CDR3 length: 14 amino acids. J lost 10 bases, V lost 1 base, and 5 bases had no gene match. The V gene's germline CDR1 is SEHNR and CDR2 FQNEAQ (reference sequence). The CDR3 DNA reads TGTGCCAGCAGCTTAGTGGTGGGACAGGCAAAACTGTTTTTT. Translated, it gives CASSLVVGQAKLFF. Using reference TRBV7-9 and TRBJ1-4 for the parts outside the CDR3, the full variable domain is DTGVSQNPRHKITKRGQNVTFRCDPISEHNRLYWYRQTLGQGPEFLTYFQNEAQLEKSRLLSDRFSAERPKGSFSTLEIQRTEQGDSAMYLCASSLVVGQAKLFFGSGTQLSVL.

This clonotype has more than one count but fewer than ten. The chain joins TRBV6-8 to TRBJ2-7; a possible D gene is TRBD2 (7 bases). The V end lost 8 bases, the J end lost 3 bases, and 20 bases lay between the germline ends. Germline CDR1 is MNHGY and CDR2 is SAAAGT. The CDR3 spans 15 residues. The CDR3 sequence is CASSSRRGQCYEQYF. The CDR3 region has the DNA TGTGCCAGCTCCAGCAGGCGGGGGCAATGCTACGAGCAGTACTTC.

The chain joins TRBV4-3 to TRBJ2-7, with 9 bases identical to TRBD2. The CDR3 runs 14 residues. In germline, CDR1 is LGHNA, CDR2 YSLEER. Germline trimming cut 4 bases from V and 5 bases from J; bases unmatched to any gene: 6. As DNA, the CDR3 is TGCGCCAGCAGCCCCCTGGGACTAGCTAACGAGCAGTACTTC. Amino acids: CASSPLGLANEQYF.

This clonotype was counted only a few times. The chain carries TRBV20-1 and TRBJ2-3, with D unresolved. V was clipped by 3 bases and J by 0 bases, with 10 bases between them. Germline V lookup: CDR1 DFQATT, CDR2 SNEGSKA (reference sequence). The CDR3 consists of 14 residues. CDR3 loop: CSARVVSSTDTQYF. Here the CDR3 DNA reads TGCAGTGCTAGGGTGGTTTCTAGCACAGATACGCAGTATTTT.